The present T cell receptor (beta chain) was sequenced within a study of radiation and T cells in renal cell carcinoma. The wider study: Nephrectomy followed 15 Gy stereotactic body radiation by 4 weeks. Study conclusions and caveats: Without pretreatment biopsies, baseline tumor clonotype presence was undetermined.

Time point here: blood 2 weeks post-SBRT. Treatment defined: 15 Gy SBRT to primary tumor, nephrectomy 4 weeks later. After SBRT, blood was collected at 2 and 4 weeks, plus baseline. The tumor was a clear cell renal cell carcinoma. The V end was cut by 2 bases, the J end by 4 bases, with 8 bases between. CDR3 size: 14 residues. In germline, CDR1 is SEHNR, CDR2 FQNEAQ (reference sequence). With regard to this clone: Its antigen is as yet unknown.

TCRdb keeps only in-frame clones here, not all; method: immunoSEQ multiplex PCR. The data hold some 120,000 clones, with around 81% observed a single time. The material was blood, obtained from a patient whose treatment included radiotherapy and nephrectomy. This chain uses TRBV7-9 with TRBJ1-4; no clear D gene. The receptor comes from a man aged 50 or older with renal cell carcinoma. The CDR3 DNA reads as TGTGCCAGCAGCTTAACAGCTAATAATGAAAAACTGTTTTTT. It specifies CASSLTANNEKLFF.